This note documents a single T cell receptor (beta chain) sequence. This clonotype was counted a few times. This clone's antigen is unknown. No base-level quality is on record; no much larger clone is a single base apart. Data came from an Illumina NovaSeq 6000. Using 5'RACE with constant-segment primers, TCRalpha and TCRbeta cDNA libraries were constructed, with sample barcodes and unique molecular identifiers added in the process. Trizol reagent was used to extract RNA from every sample. The libraries were amplified in two PCR steps, and the second step added a second sample barcode and Illumina TruSeq adapters. The libraries were sequenced on an Illumina NovaSeq using 2 x 150 bp paired-end reads. On the authors' methods: The reads were demultiplexed and collapsed into UMI-guided consensus sequences using migec v1.2.7. Using mixcr v2.1.11, UMI consensuses were aligned to TRA and TRB V and J templates and then assembled into clonotypes. A clonotype was counted as expanded or contracted only when both edgeR and NoisET called the clonotype significant, with the noise models trained on biological replicates. edgeR calls used a false discovery rate-adjusted p below 0.01 and a log2 fold-change threshold of 1. As an exploratory analysis of dynamics, max-normalized trajectories of the 1000 most abundant clonotypes were examined with PCA combined with hierarchical clustering. Separately sequenced CD4+ and CD8+ repertoires were used to assign the CD4 or CD8 phenotype of responding clones. The public reads were quality trimmed at Q25 with fastp and then assembled into clones with MiXCR by TCRdb, keeping productive beta chains. Rows are combined by CDR3 protein, so each entry shows the most common genes and DNA. The V and J calls reflect TCRdb's pipeline rather than the authors' work. The sample profile shows 550,000 to 700,000 distinct CDR3 sequences; 15% to 20% of them were found once. The ten largest clones add up to about 7.5% of the sample.

PBMCs were isolated by Ficoll-Paque density gradient centrifugation. The data are from a study of T-cell memory formation after mild COVID-19 (TCRdb year 2021). Background on the whole study: Most TCR sequence clusters were specific to one of the two donors. The cohort was made up of two young adult volunteers, one female and one male, who were previously healthy. In a couple of donors, T-cell clones that expanded and contracted after mild COVID-19 were followed by sequencing TCRalpha and TCRbeta repertoires longitudinally.

Overall study results and their limits: Only two mild cases were covered by the study, and larger cohorts that include severe cases with pre-infection samples were considered necessary. Some responding clones were detected in pre-infection memory, which suggested that pre-existing cross-reactive memory T cells had joined the SARS-CoV-2 response. Clones that contracted from day 15 to 85 showed balanced CD4/CD8 phenotypes, whereas a second wave of clones that expanded from day 15 to 37 leaned towards CD4+. Contracting CD4+ clones turned up mainly in the CM and EM memory subsets, whereas EMRA was where CD8+ clones were enriched. SARS-CoV-2 specificity was not confirmed for the second-wave clones peaking on day 37.

Via the germline V gene, CDR1 is SGDLS and CDR2 YYNGEE. The cysteine opens and the phenylalanine closes a CDR3 of 14 amino acids. CDR3 DNA only is kept here, 42 bases in frame from base 1. V drops 2 bases and J drops 1 base, leaving 9 bases in between. The sequence came from an adult woman who had mild COVID-19 (a few samples of this study predate the infection). The sample titles of this study are shuffled in the database, so cell type and time point are left out; the donor was told from shared clones. The sample taken for sequencing was PBMCs or a T cell subset sorted from them (not recorded which). This receptor chain uses TRBV9 and TRBJ2-5, and TRBD2 may be the D gene, going by 6 matching bases. The CDR3 here reads CASSVGSGQETQYF. Here is the DNA: TGTGCCAGCAGCGTTGGTAGCGGCCAAGAGACCCAGTACTTC.